This T cell receptor (beta chain) was sequenced in a study of T cell clonality in common variable immunodeficiency. The study, taken as a whole, reports: Reportedly, TCR beta sequences from common variable immunodeficiency showed fewer deletions and N-nucleotide insertions.

Only in-frame clones appear in the TCRdb table, and some are missing; sequencing was by immunoSEQ multiplex PCR. Found here are fewer than 30,000 clones, no singletons; the ten largest cover 3.2%. The J segment lost 5 bases and the V segment lost 3 bases, leaving 15 bases of the junction unmatched. The germline CDR1 and CDR2 sequences are GTSNPN and SVGIG (reference sequence). The CDR3 is 17 amino acids. This clone has at least ten counts. The antigen remains undetermined. The missing CDR3 end, 3 residues past where the read stops, is filled in from the germline J gene. The sequence was collected from a human donor with common variable immunodeficiency. This chain joins TRBV30 and TRBJ2-2; 7 bases match TRBD2. Specimen: peripheral blood mononuclear cells. CDR3: CAWRQLGVPGRTGELFF. CDR3 bases read: TGTGCCTGGAGGCAACTCGGGGTCCCCGGGAGGACCGGGGAG.